Following are 12 T cell receptor beta chains from one sample sequenced in a study of blood T cell repertoires in COVID-19. Here immunoSEQ multiplex PCR was the method, and the copy in TCRdb shows in-frame clones only, minus some. The sample lists around 480,000 clones, about 87% seen once, with about 12% in the top ten. The sequenced sample consisted of peripheral blood. The receptor set was obtained from a woman in her forties or fifties with COVID-19, enrolled during active disease.

This clone occurred a few times. The chain carries TRBV27 and TRBJ1-3; 10 bases are shared with TRBD1. There are 15 residues in the CDR3. Germline CDR1 and CDR2: MNHEY and SMNVEV (reference sequence). The trim removed 0 bases at V and 7 bases at J, leaving 3 bases unmatched. The CDR3 sequence is CASSLSGQGRNTIYF. CDR3 nucleotides: TGTGCCAGCAGTTTATCGGGACAGGGGAGGAACACCATATATTTT.

The genes are TRBV7-2 and TRBJ1-6; 11 bases line up with TRBD1. The CDR3 has 15 residues. The ends lost 1 base at V and 9 bases at J; junction bases unmatched: 2. CDR1 and CDR2 (germline): SGHTA, FQGNSA. CDR3 sequence (DNA): TGTGCCAGCAGCTTAGGGGGGACAGGGGGTTCACCCCTCCACTTT. Amino acid sequence: CASSLGGTGGSPLHF.

Written as DNA, the CDR3 is TGTGCCAGCAGCCAGGTCGTTCTAGCGGACTCCTACGAGCAGTACTTC. It is translated as CASSQVVLADSYEQYF. The J gene is TRBJ2-7, the V gene TRBV4-2; TRBD2 agrees at 7 bases. Unmatched junction bases numbered 8, after V lost 3 bases and J lost 0 bases. CDR3 length equals 16 residues. Germline V lookup: CDR1 LGHNA, CDR2 YNFKEQ.

V usage is TRBV3-1 (or the pseudogene TRBV3-2) and J usage is TRBJ2-3, with D hard to call. Trimming removed 6 bases at V and 2 bases at J, with 12 bases between. Germline V lookup: CDR1 LGHDT, CDR2 YNNKEL (reference sequence). This CDR3 comprises 14 residues. For the CDR3, the DNA is TGTGCCAGCAGTCATCGACACCTCACAGATACGCAGTATTTT. Its translation is CASSHRHLTDTQYF.

This chain connects TRBV7-9 to TRBJ1-1; D ambiguous. The CDR3 totals 12 residues. Per germline, CDR1 SEHNR and CDR2 FQNEAQ (reference sequence). V dropped 2 bases and J dropped 6 bases, with 7 bases sitting between them. The CDR3 coding sequence is TGTGCCAGCAGCTTATTAACTTCTGAAGCTTTCTTT. This encodes CASSLLTSEAFF.

This clone was picked up one time. V usage is TRBV2 and J usage is TRBJ2-6, with unresolved D. The CDR3 extends over 13 amino acids. V lost 7 bases and J lost 0, with 4 bases in between. CDR1 SNHLY and CDR2 FYNNEI come from the germline V gene. In DNA, the CDR3 is TGTGCCAGCACGAGCTCTGGGGCCAACGTCCTGACTTTC. Residues: CASTSSGANVLTF.

The rearrangement joins TRBV9 to TRBJ1-2; perhaps TRBD1 as D (6 bases). This CDR3 contains 17 residues. The germline V and J ends were trimmed by 2 bases and 5 bases, with 22 bases remaining between them. The V gene's germline CDR1 is SGDLS and CDR2 YYNGEE. CDR3 DNA sequence: TGTGCCAGCAGCGTTAAGGGGGAGGGGGAAGGAGGGTATGGCTACACCTTC. Translation gives CASSVKGEGEGGYGYTF.

With regard to this clone: Other DNA variants within this sample encode the same CDR3. V usage is TRBV24-1 and J usage is TRBJ1-4; 9 bases match TRBD1. Germline V lookup: CDR1 KGHDR, CDR2 SFDVKD. The CDR3 covers 15 residues. V gave up 4 bases and J gave up 4 bases; unmatched junction bases: 3. The CDR3: CATSDPGQGNEKLFF. The CDR3 nucleotides read TGTGCCACCAGTGACCCGGGACAGGGTAATGAAAAACTGTTTTTT.

V gene TRBV5-4 combines with J gene TRBJ1-1; a weak D match, TRBD1 (5 bases). Looked up from germline, CDR1 is SGHNT and CDR2 is YYREEE (reference sequence). This CDR3 spans 13 amino acids. Trimming left V 2 bases short and J 4 bases short, with 9 bases between. The CDR3 nucleotides read TGTGCCAGCAGCTTAGACAGAACCACTGAAGCTTTCTTT. Amino acid sequence: CASSLDRTTEAFF.

This clone was recorded only once. The rearrangement uses TRBV6-6 and TRBJ1-5, with D possibly matching TRBD1 (6 bases). CDR1 MNHNY and CDR2 SVGAGI come from the germline V gene (reference sequence). V lost 7 bases and J 6 bases, leaving 13 bases between the germline ends. The CDR3 is 13 residues long. In DNA, the CDR3 is TGTGCCAGCATTACAGGGTACGGTCAGCCCCAGCATTTT. Its protein is CASITGYGQPQHF.

The chain's CDR3 is CASSFGVSDEQFF. CDR3 nucleotides: TGCGCCAGCAGCTTTGGTGTGAGCGATGAGCAGTTCTTC. This sequence joins TRBV5-1 and TRBJ2-1, with no clear D. V was cut by 2 bases and J by 8 bases, with 11 bases left in between. This CDR3 comprises 13 residues. Germline V gene data show CDR1 as SGHRS and CDR2 as YFSETQ.

This chain connects TRBV4-2 to TRBJ2-1; 8 bases fit TRBD2. This CDR3 region has 16 residues. V was clipped by 4 bases and J by 5 bases; unmatched bases: 10. CDR1 is LGHNA and CDR2 is YNFKEQ in the germline V gene. CDR3 bases: TGTGCCAGCAGCCTCATCGAGCGGGGGCTAAACAATGAGCAGTTCTTC. Translating it yields CASSLIERGLNNEQFF.